This T cell receptor (beta chain) was identified during a study of T cell repertoires in cytomegalovirus infection. Using its own MiXCR run on the reads, TCRdb lists one record per CDR3 protein. The repertoire holds around 190,000 distinct CDR3 sequences, roughly 14% seen once, with roughly 30% in the top ten. This clonotype was counted at least ten times. CDR3 length equals 11 residues. V trimming: 5 bases; J trimming: 10 bases; junction bases outside the gene matches: 1. Looked up from germline, CDR1 is SGHNT and CDR2 is YENEEA. This receptor was obtained from a human donor in good health (CMV status not recorded). Some clones in this sample may be carry-over from other donors' samples. J is TRBJ2-1 and V is TRBV11-3; 8 positions match TRBD2. The sequenced sample was PBMCs. CDR3 region: CASSRGGEQFF. CDR3 sequence (DNA): TGTGCCAGCAGCCGGGGGGGCGAGCAGTTCTTC.